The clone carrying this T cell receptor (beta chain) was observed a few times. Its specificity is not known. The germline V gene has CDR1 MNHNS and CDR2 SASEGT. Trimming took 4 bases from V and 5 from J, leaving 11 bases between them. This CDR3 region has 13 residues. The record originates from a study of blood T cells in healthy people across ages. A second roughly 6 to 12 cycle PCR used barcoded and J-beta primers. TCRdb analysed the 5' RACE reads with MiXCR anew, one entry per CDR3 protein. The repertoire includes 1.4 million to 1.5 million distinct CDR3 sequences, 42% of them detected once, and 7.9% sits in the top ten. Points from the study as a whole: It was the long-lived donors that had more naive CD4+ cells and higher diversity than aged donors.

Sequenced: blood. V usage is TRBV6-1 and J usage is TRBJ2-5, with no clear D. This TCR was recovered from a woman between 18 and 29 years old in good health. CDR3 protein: CASSVNPQETQYF. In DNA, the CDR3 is TGTGCCAGCAGTGTCAACCCACAGGAGACCCAGTACTTC.